Presented here are 26 T cell receptor beta chains from one specimen sequenced in a study of blood T cell repertoires in COVID-19. Data came from immunoSEQ multiplex PCR; TCRdb stores just in-frame clones and leaves some out. The sample shows roughly 350,000 clones, approximately 91% of them seen only once. Sequenced sample: peripheral blood. All receptors come from a woman between 65 and 79 years old with COVID-19, enrolled during active disease.

This chain links TRBV28 with TRBJ1-2; D unresolved. Germline CDR1 MDHEN, CDR2 SYDVKM. Trimming took 4 bases from V and 0 from J, leaving 18 bases between them. The length of the CDR3 is 17 residues. Written as DNA, the CDR3 is TGTGCCAGCAGTTCCTCGGGAACCCCGACGGCTAACTATGGCTACACCTTC. Protein product: CASSSSGTPTANYGYTF.

DNA of the CDR3: TGTGCCAGTAGGCTGACAGGGGGCAATGAGCAGTTCTTC. This gives the protein CASRLTGGNEQFF. V gene TRBV19 combines with J gene TRBJ2-1; 9 bases are shared with TRBD1. The J segment lost 6 bases and the V segment lost 6 bases, leaving 3 bases of the junction unmatched. Germline-derived CDR1 and CDR2 are LNHDA and SQIVND (reference sequence). The CDR3 has 13 residues.

As regards this clone: An end of the junction does not agree with germline; a read error may underlie this. This rearrangement joins TRBV6-5 to TRBJ2-7; 8 positions agree with TRBD1. The CDR3 covers 16 residues. Looked up from germline, CDR1 is MNHEY and CDR2 is SVGAGI. The CDR3 DNA follows: TGTGCCAGCAGTTACCCTGCTGCAGGGGGCTCCCACGAGCAGTACTTC. Translation gives CASSYPAAGGSHEQYF.

The rearrangement uses TRBV5-6 and TRBJ1-2, with 7 nucleotides matching TRBD1. The CDR3 sequence is 14 residues long. Germline CDR1 reads SGHDT; CDR2 reads YYEEEE. V gave up 5 bases and J gave up 2 bases; unmatched junction bases: 6. CDR3 sequence (DNA): TGTGCCAGCAGTAAAGGGGGCGCAAACTATGGCTACACCTTC. It yields the protein CASSKGGANYGYTF. Full variable domain (remainder filled in from reference TRBV5-6 and TRBJ1-2): DAGVTQSPTHLIKTRGQQVTLRCSPKSGHDTVSWYQQALGQGPQFIFQYYEEEERQRGNFPDRFSGHQFPNYSSELNVNALLLGDSALYLCASSKGGANYGYTFGSGTRLTVV.

This chain uses TRBV30 with TRBJ1-1; D might be TRBD1 (6 bases). Germline V gives CDR1 GTSNPN, CDR2 SVGIG (reference sequence). Trimming removed 2 bases at V and 4 bases at J, with 14 bases between. The length of the CDR3 is 14 residues. The CDR3 is CAWSLGAVGTEAFF. DNA for the CDR3: TGTGCCTGGAGTCTGGGGGCGGTCGGCACTGAAGCTTTCTTT.

The genes are TRBV28 and TRBJ1-1; possible D gene TRBD1, 5 bases. Germline values: CDR1 MDHEN, CDR2 SYDVKM. The CDR3 contains 14 residues. Between the trimmed V and J ends, which lost 5 bases and 0 bases, there was a span of 10 bases. CDR3 sequence reads: CASSLGLLNTEAFF. Here the CDR3 DNA reads TGTGCCAGCAGTCTGGGACTACTGAACACTGAAGCTTTCTTT.

This clone appeared once. The chain links TRBV7-9 to TRBJ1-6; TRBD1 aligns across 8 bases. CDR1 and CDR2 from the germline V gene are SEHNR and FQNEAQ (reference sequence). This CDR3 contains 15 residues. The junction had 8 bases not matched to a gene; V was cut back by 2 bases and J by 11 bases. CDR3 nucleotides: TGTGCCAGCAGCTTATACAGGGGGGATTCGCCACCCCTCCACTTT. Amino acid sequence: CASSLYRGDSPPLHF.

This chain links TRBV25-1 with TRBJ2-7; 9 nucleotides align to TRBD2. This CDR3 is 14 amino acids long. The germline V gene has CDR1 MGHDK and CDR2 SYGVNS. The junction had 4 bases not matched to a gene; V was cut back by 5 bases and J by 2 bases. The CDR3 loop reads CASSLAGTTYEQYF. The CDR3 nucleotides are TGTGCCAGCAGTCTAGCGGGGACGACCTACGAGCAGTACTTC.

The chain combines TRBV29-1 with TRBJ1-2, with TRBD1 identical over 8 bases. V dropped 4 bases and J dropped 6; count of bases not matched to a gene: 10. CDR1 is SQVTM and CDR2 is ANQGSEA in the germline V gene. The CDR3 loop spans 14 amino acids. DNA of the CDR3: TGCAGCGTTGTTTCAGGGGGCTCGGGGAATGGCTACACCTTC. Translating gives CSVVSGGSGNGYTF.

This clone was seen more than once but under ten times. This chain uses TRBV10-3 with TRBJ1-2; the match to TRBD1 covers 7 bases. The CDR3 loop spans 15 amino acids. With V trimmed by 3 bases and J by 0 bases, 4 bases remained unmatched. Germline V gene data show CDR1 as ENHRY and CDR2 as SYGVKD. The CDR3 sequence: CAISDWTGANYGYTF. The CDR3 DNA is TGTGCCATCAGTGATTGGACAGGAGCTAACTATGGCTACACCTTC.

V gene TRBV7-9 combines with J gene TRBJ1-3, with 8 bases that match TRBD1. The trim removed 2 bases at V and 4 bases at J, leaving 10 bases unmatched. The CDR3 runs to 17 residues. CDR1 is SEHNR and CDR2 is FQNEAQ in the germline V gene (reference sequence). Here the CDR3 DNA reads TGTGCCAGCAGCTTAAGCTTCCGGACAGGGTCCGGAAACACCATATATTTT. Protein: CASSLSFRTGSGNTIYF.

The V call is TRBV27, the J call TRBJ2-7; TRBD1 matches at 10 bases. This CDR3 region has 15 residues. Germline values: CDR1 MNHEY, CDR2 SMNVEV (reference sequence). V gave up 5 bases and J gave up 0 bases; unmatched junction bases: 4. The CDR3 nucleotides read TGTGCCAGCAGTCCGGGACAGGGGATCTCCTACGAGCAGTACTTC. It codes for CASSPGQGISYEQYF.

The V and J genes are TRBV19 and TRBJ1-2; tentatively, D is TRBD1 (6 bases). With 5 bases removed from V and 7 bases from J, the gap between germline ends came to 11 bases. CDR3 length: 12 amino acids. CDR1 and CDR2 (germline): LNHDA, SQIVND (reference sequence). Here the CDR3 DNA reads TGTGCCAGTAGTCGGGGGGCGGTTGGCTACACCTTC. Amino acids: CASSRGAVGYTF.

This clone has only one observation. The chain has TRBV27 and TRBJ1-6; D ambiguous. Germline V gene sequence: CDR1 MNHEY, CDR2 SMNVEV (reference sequence). V gave up 6 bases and J gave up 10 bases, with 16 bases separating them. This CDR3 comprises 14 residues. CDR3 residues: CASSLIREHSPLHF. In nucleotides, the CDR3 is TGTGCCAGCAGCCTGATACGGGAGCACTCACCCCTCCACTTT.

This rearrangement joins TRBV28 to TRBJ1-2; TRBD1 is a possible D gene (5 bases). V was pared by 1 base and J by 1 base, with 10 bases between. CDR1 MDHEN and CDR2 SYDVKM come from the germline V gene. This CDR3 comprises 15 residues. CDR3 in amino acids: CASSLSRVINYGYTF. CDR3 DNA sequence: TGTGCCAGCAGTTTATCCAGGGTGATTAACTATGGCTACACCTTC.

The chain recombines TRBV19 with TRBJ1-2; perhaps TRBD1 as D (5 bases). Germline loops: CDR1 LNHDA, CDR2 SQIVND (reference sequence). V dropped 9 bases and J dropped 5 bases, with 16 bases sitting between them. The CDR3 is 13 amino acids. The CDR3 bases are TGTGCCAGCTCCCAATCGGACATGTATGGCTACACCTTC. This gives the protein CASSQSDMYGYTF. Full variable domain (rest looked up from reference TRBV19 and TRBJ1-2): DGGITQSPKYLFRKEGQNVTLSCEQNLNHDAMYWYRQDPGQGLRLIYYSQIVNDFQKGDIAEGYSVSREKKESFPLTVTSAQKNPTAFYLCASSQSDMYGYTFGSGTRLTVV.

This clone was recorded once. V and J are TRBV4-1 and TRBJ2-5, with 15 bases lining up with TRBD2. CDR3 size: 18 residues. Germline CDR1 is MGHRA and CDR2 is YSYEKL. Germline trimming cut 3 bases from V and 4 bases from J; bases unmatched to any gene: 9. CDR3 coding DNA: TGCGCCAGCAGCCATCCGGGACTAGCGGGGGGATTCGGAGAGACCCAGTACTTC. Encoded protein: CASSHPGLAGGFGETQYF.

The chain combines TRBV24-1 with TRBJ2-1, with D unclear. Germline V gene data show CDR1 as KGHDR and CDR2 as SFDVKD. V was clipped by 3 bases and J by 8 bases, with 7 bases between them. This CDR3 contains 12 residues. The CDR3 is CATSDLDYEQFF. The CDR3 coding sequence is TGTGCCACCAGTGATCTAGACTATGAGCAGTTCTTC.

The CDR3 DNA reads as TGTGCCAGTAGTATACTAGAAGGATTGAACACTGAAGCTTTCTTT. Encoded protein: CASSILEGLNTEAFF. J is TRBJ1-1 and V is TRBV19, with D uncertain. The CDR3 runs to 15 residues. Trimming cost V 2 bases and J 0 bases, with 10 bases left between them. Germline CDR1 LNHDA, CDR2 SQIVND (reference sequence).

This clone has only a few counts. This chain connects TRBV5-1 to TRBJ1-3; 9 nucleotides match TRBD1. Germline values: CDR1 SGHRS, CDR2 YFSETQ. V dropped 0 bases and J dropped 2; count of bases not matched to a gene: 3. The CDR3 sequence is 16 residues long. The CDR3 DNA follows: TGCGCCAGCAGCTTGGGCGGACAGGGGACTGGAAACACCATATATTTT. It translates to CASSLGGQGTGNTIYF. Looking up the rest from reference TRBV5-1 and TRBJ1-3 gives the full variable domain: KAGVTQTPRYLIKTRGQQVTLSCSPISGHRSVSWYQQTPGQGLQFLFEYFSETQRNKGNFPGRFSGRQFSNSRSEMNVSTLELGDSALYLCASSLGGQGTGNTIYFGEGSWLTVV.

J is TRBJ1-2 and V is TRBV28; 7 positions match TRBD1. V lost 6 bases, J lost 2 bases, and 6 bases stayed unmatched. The CDR3 is 14 residues long. The germline V gene has CDR1 MDHEN and CDR2 SYDVKM. The CDR3 DNA is TGTGCCAGCAGCGGGACAGACGGCAACTATGGCTACACCTTC. This sequence encodes CASSGTDGNYGYTF.

This chain connects TRBV10-3 to TRBJ1-1; no firm D call. The V end was cut by 10 bases, the J end by 2 bases, with 17 bases between. CDR1 ENHRY and CDR2 SYGVKD come from the germline V gene. The CDR3 length is 14 residues. This CDR3 is CATRRGGFNTEAFF. The CDR3 region has the DNA TGTGCCACCCGCCGAGGAGGCTTTAACACTGAAGCTTTCTTT.

This sequence joins TRBV19 and TRBJ1-2, with D tentatively TRBD1 (6 bases). Germline assignment: CDR1 LNHDA and CDR2 SQIVND (reference sequence). The V end was cut by 4 bases, the J end by 0 bases, with 9 bases between. This CDR3 has 14 residues. In nucleotides, the CDR3 is TGTGCCAGTAGTAGGACAGTCACTAACTATGGCTACACCTTC. Translation: CASSRTVTNYGYTF.

This clone was observed a few times. The V and J genes are TRBV9 and TRBJ2-2; weak D call: TRBD2 (6 bases). V lost 3 bases to trimming and J lost 1 base, with 16 bases between them. This CDR3 comprises 17 residues. The germline V gene encodes CDR1 SGDLS and CDR2 YYNGEE. The CDR3 loop is CASSASFFGGNTGELFF. CDR3 DNA sequence: TGTGCCAGCAGCGCATCTTTTTTCGGGGGGAACACCGGGGAGCTGTTTTTT. Drawing the rest from reference TRBV9 and TRBJ2-2, the complete variable domain is DSGVTQTPKHLITATGQRVTLRCSPRSGDLSVYWYQQSLDQGLQFLIQYYNGEERAKGNILERFSAQQFPDLHSELNLSSLELGDSALYFCASSASFFGGNTGELFFGEGSRLTVL.

The chain combines TRBV4-2 with TRBJ1-2; 11 bases are a match to TRBD1. Germline assignment: CDR1 LGHNA and CDR2 YNFKEQ. V shed 4 bases, J shed 4 bases, and the junction held 8 bases outside the gene matches. This CDR3 has 16 amino acids. CDR3 sequence: CASSPWDRGSGYGYTF. CDR3 nucleotides: TGTGCCAGCAGCCCCTGGGACAGGGGGTCGGGCTATGGCTACACCTTC.

This clone appeared once. The genes are TRBV6-1 and TRBJ2-3; perhaps TRBD1 as D (6 bases). Trimming shortened V by 2 bases and J by 2 bases, and 11 bases separated the two germline ends. Germline V CDR1 and CDR2: MNHNS, SASEGT. CDR3 length equals 15 residues. CDR3 in DNA: TGTGCCAGCAGTGAAATGCAGGGGCCCACAGATACGCAGTATTTT. Translating it yields CASSEMQGPTDTQYF.